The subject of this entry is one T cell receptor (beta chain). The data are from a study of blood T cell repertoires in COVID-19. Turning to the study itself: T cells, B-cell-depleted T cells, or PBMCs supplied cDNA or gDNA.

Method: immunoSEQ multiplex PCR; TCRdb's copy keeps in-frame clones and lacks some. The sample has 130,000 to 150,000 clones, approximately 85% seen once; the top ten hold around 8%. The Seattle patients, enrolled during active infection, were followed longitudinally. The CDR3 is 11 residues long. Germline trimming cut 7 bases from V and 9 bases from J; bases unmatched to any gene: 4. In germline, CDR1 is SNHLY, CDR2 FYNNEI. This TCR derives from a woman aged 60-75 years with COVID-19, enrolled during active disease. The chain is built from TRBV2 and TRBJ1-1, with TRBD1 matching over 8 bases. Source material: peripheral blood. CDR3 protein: CASKGTGKAFF. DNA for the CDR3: TGTGCCAGCAAGGGGACAGGAAAAGCTTTCTTT.